This T cell receptor (beta chain) stems from a study of cytomegalovirus exposure and HLA in healthy donors. Regarding the study as a whole: About 87% or about 30% of the time was how often most TCR beta V segments were productive, according to an earlier analysis. Among TCR beta chains, those listed as cytomegalovirus-associated numbered more than 150. TCR beta V- and J-gene trimming was later associated with a missense DCLRE1C variant.

As regards this clone: Its antigen is still unknown.

PCR primers comprised 60 Vbeta and 13 Jbeta primers. TCRdb keeps only in-frame clones here, not all; method: immunoSEQ multiplex PCR. Of around 130,000 clones listed, 75% to 90% are singletons. The sequence derives from a woman between 25 and 40 years old in good health and CMV-seropositive. Material for sequencing was PBMCs.

CDR3 DNA sequence: TGTGCCAGCAGTGCGTACAGGGCGGTCAATCAGCCCCAGCATTTT. It codes for CASSAYRAVNQPQHF. This chain uses TRBV2 with TRBJ1-5; perhaps TRBD1 as D (6 bases). This CDR3 region has 15 residues. V was shortened by 4 bases and J by 3 bases, with 13 bases between the two germline ends. From germline, CDR1 is SNHLY and CDR2 FYNNEI.